These 20 T cell receptor beta chains share one sample of origin, sequenced in a study of cytomegalovirus exposure and HLA in healthy donors. Vbeta (60) and Jbeta (13) primers were used in the PCR. Libraries were prepared by immunoSEQ multiplex PCR; TCRdb keeps only in-frame clonotypes and omits some of them. The sample records about 130,000 clones, about 86% being singletons. Sequencing input: PBMCs. The receptors were sampled from a man between 18 and 29 years old in good health and CMV-seronegative.

The CDR3 is CATSRKQGVGYTF. The CDR3 DNA is TGTGCCACCAGCAGAAAACAGGGGGTTGGCTACACCTTC. The chain combines TRBV15 with TRBJ1-2, with 8 bases that match TRBD1. V lost 2 bases to trimming and J lost 7 bases; unmatched junction nucleotides: 3. The CDR3 has 13 amino acids. The germline CDR1 and CDR2 sequences are LNHNV and YYDKDF (reference sequence). The whole variable domain, filled in from reference TRBV15 and TRBJ1-2, reads DAMVIQNPRYQVTQFGKPVTLSCSQTLNHNVMYWYQQKSSQAPKLLFHYYDKDFNNEADTPDNFQSRRPNTSFCFLDIRSPGLGDTAMYLCATSRKQGVGYTFGSGTRLTVV.

This clone appeared a single time. The gene calls are TRBV11-2 and TRBJ1-6, with 8 positions matching TRBD1. V lost 5 bases, J lost 9 bases, and 9 bases stayed unmatched. From germline, CDR1 is SGHAT and CDR2 FQNNGV. The CDR3 sequence is 15 residues long. CDR3: CASSPPRQGTSPLHF. In DNA form, the CDR3 reads TGTGCCAGCAGCCCCCCAAGACAGGGGACTTCACCCCTCCACTTT.

This chain joins TRBV7-9 and TRBJ1-5, with 9 bases matching TRBD1. The V and J ends lost 4 bases and 3 bases, in that order; junction bases with no gene match: 4. This CDR3 is 15 amino acids long. Germline V gene lookup returns CDR1 SEHNR and CDR2 FQNEAQ (reference sequence). CDR3 nucleotide sequence: TGTGCCAGCAGCTCCGGACAGGGGAACAATCAGCCCCAGCATTTT. It translates to CASSSGQGNNQPQHF.

The V call is TRBV10-3, the J call TRBJ1-2; 10 positions agree with TRBD1. Trimming removed 8 bases from V and 7 bases from J; junction bases left unmatched: 7. The CDR3 is 13 amino acids. Germline V gene sequence: CDR1 ENHRY, CDR2 SYGVKD. CDR3 nucleotides: TGTGCCATCGGGACAGGGGAACGGAGTGGCTACACCTTC. Translating gives CAIGTGERSGYTF.

In its sample, this clone was seen a few times. The chain joins TRBV28 to TRBJ1-3; 7 bases fit TRBD1. The J segment lost 0 bases and the V segment lost 2 bases, leaving 13 bases of the junction unmatched. The germline V gene has CDR1 MDHEN and CDR2 SYDVKM. The CDR3 runs to 19 residues. CDR3 protein: CASSLMGLRGRGSGNTIYF. CDR3 coding DNA: TGTGCCAGCAGTTTAATGGGTTTGAGGGGGCGAGGCTCTGGAAACACCATATATTTT.

The rearrangement joins TRBV15 to TRBJ2-7; the D gene is possibly TRBD2 (5 bases). The germline V gene has CDR1 LNHNV and CDR2 YYDKDF (reference sequence). CDR3 length: 13 amino acids. Trimming pared 8 bases from V and 2 bases from J, leaving 13 bases between. The CDR3 nucleotides read TGTGCCACCGGTAAGGACTGGACCTACGAGCAGTACTTC. Translated, it gives CATGKDWTYEQYF.

The V and J genes are TRBV19 and TRBJ1-2; a weak D match, TRBD1 (5 bases). Germline V gene data show CDR1 as LNHDA and CDR2 as SQIVND (reference sequence). This CDR3 spans 15 amino acids. Trimming shortened V by 3 bases and J by 3 bases, and 14 bases separated the two germline ends. The CDR3 sequence is CASSISRGSDYGYTF. The CDR3 region has the DNA TGTGCCAGTAGTATTAGCCGGGGGTCGGACTATGGCTACACCTTC.

V gene TRBV2 combines with J gene TRBJ2-7, with 7 bases fitting TRBD1. Per germline, CDR1 SNHLY and CDR2 FYNNEI. This CDR3 contains 14 residues. The V segment lost 4 bases and the J segment 7 bases; nucleotides outside the gene matches: 10. The CDR3 protein is CASSAQTGPMEQYF. CDR3 bases: TGTGCCAGCAGTGCTCAGACAGGGCCAATGGAGCAGTACTTC.

The chain links TRBV9 to TRBJ2-1; 10 bases are shared with TRBD2. Germline V lookup: CDR1 SGDLS, CDR2 YYNGEE. The ends lost 4 bases at V and 7 bases at J; junction bases unmatched: 14. This CDR3 has 17 residues. CDR3 in DNA: TGTGCCAGCAGCATAGAGCGGGGGGGCCGTGATTTAAATGAGCAGTTCTTC. This encodes CASSIERGGRDLNEQFF. The full variable domain, with the rest looked up from reference TRBV9 and TRBJ2-1, is DSGVTQTPKHLITATGQRVTLRCSPRSGDLSVYWYQQSLDQGLQFLIQYYNGEERAKGNILERFSAQQFPDLHSELNLSSLELGDSALYFCASSIERGGRDLNEQFFGPGTRLTVL.

This clone appeared once. The chain employs TRBV19 and TRBJ1-5; D remains unclear. This CDR3 is 14 amino acids long. CDR1 is LNHDA, CDR2 SQIVND, per germline (reference sequence). V gave up 5 bases and J gave up 3 bases, with 11 bases separating them. The CDR3, as DNA: TGTGCCAGTAGTTTGGCAGGACTCAATCAGCCCCAGCATTTT. Amino acids: CASSLAGLNQPQHF.

The rearrangement links TRBV2 to TRBJ2-2, with a tentative D call TRBD1 (6 bases). Germline V lookup: CDR1 SNHLY, CDR2 FYNNEI. The CDR3 covers 13 residues. Trimming took 7 bases from V and 7 from J, leaving 13 bases between them. The CDR3 loop is CASTAGVIGELFF. The CDR3 DNA reads TGTGCCAGCACGGCAGGGGTGATCGGGGAGCTGTTTTTT.

The V and J genes are TRBV9 and TRBJ2-1; perhaps TRBD1 as D (6 bases). CDR3 size: 15 residues. From germline, CDR1 is SGDLS and CDR2 YYNGEE. The V and J ends lost 3 bases and 5 bases respectively, with 15 bases between them. The CDR3 DNA sequence: TGTGCCAGCAGCGAGGGGGACACGCTTCACAATGAGCAGTTCTTC. Protein product: CASSEGDTLHNEQFF.

The V and J genes are TRBV11-2 and TRBJ1-1, with D unresolved. V dropped 1 base and J dropped 1 base, with 13 bases sitting between them. CDR1 is SGHAT and CDR2 is FQNNGV in the germline V gene. The CDR3 runs to 16 residues. CDR3 coding DNA: TGTGCCAGCAGCTTAGGGTACAGAAAAAAGAACACTGAAGCTTTCTTT. This translates into CASSLGYRKKNTEAFF.

The DNA for the CDR3 is TGTGCCAGCTCACCACGGGACAGGGTCTCCAGAGAGCAGTACTTC. Protein: CASSPRDRVSREQYF. This chain joins TRBV18 and TRBJ2-7; TRBD1 matches 9 bases. Germline CDR1 and CDR2: KGHSH and LQKENI. The CDR3 has 15 amino acids. J lost 7 bases, V lost 1 base, and 8 bases had no gene match. The whole variable domain, remainder taken from reference TRBV18 and TRBJ2-7, is NAGVMQNPRHLVRRRGQEARLRCSPMKGHSHVYWYRQLPEEGLKFMVYLQKENIIDESGMPKERFSAEFPKEGPSILRIQQVVRGDSAAYFCASSPRDRVSREQYFGPGTRLTVT.

The chain links TRBV9 to TRBJ2-6; TRBD1 aligns across 11 bases. The CDR3 is made up of 17 amino acids. V was pared by 5 bases and J by 0 bases, with 4 bases of the junction left unmatched. Germline V gene lookup returns CDR1 SGDLS and CDR2 YYNGEE. The CDR3 loop is CASSTGTGGSGANVLTF. CDR3 nucleotides: TGTGCCAGCAGTACCGGGACAGGGGGCTCTGGGGCCAACGTCCTGACTTTC.

V usage is TRBV6-5 and J usage is TRBJ1-1; D is perhaps TRBD1 (5 bases). Trimming removed 10 bases from V and 0 bases from J, with 15 bases in between. The CDR3 sequence is 14 residues long. Germline V gene sequence: CDR1 MNHEY, CDR2 SVGAGI. CDR3 protein: CAISGTGLNTEAFF. CDR3 bases: TGTGCCATTAGCGGGACGGGGCTGAACACTGAAGCTTTCTTT.

On this clone itself: The germline gene is not matched at one end of the junction; a read error may be the cause. The rearrangement joins TRBV7-9 to TRBJ2-7; unclear D gene. The CDR3 consists of 15 residues. The V gene's germline CDR1 is SEHNR and CDR2 FQNEAQ (reference sequence). CDR3 sequence (DNA): TGTTCCAGCAGCTCCCCAGGCAGGCCGAATTACGAGCAGTACTTC. It translates to CSSSSPGRPNYEQYF. Full variable domain (remainder filled in from reference TRBV7-9 and TRBJ2-7): DTGVSQNPRHKITKRGQNVTFRCDPISEHNRLYWYRQTLGQGPEFLTYFQNEAQLEKSRLLSDRFSAERPKGSFSTLEIQRTEQGDSAMYLCSSSSPGRPNYEQYFGPGTRLTVT.

This rearrangement joins TRBV7-9 to TRBJ2-5; unclear D gene. The CDR3 has 14 residues. Between the trimmed V and J ends, which lost 1 base and 5 bases, there was a span of 11 bases. The germline V gene encodes CDR1 SEHNR and CDR2 FQNEAQ (reference sequence). CDR3 nucleotide sequence: TGTGCCAGCAGCTTAGATTATAACGGGGAGACCCAGTACTTC. It yields the protein CASSLDYNGETQYF.

In its sample, this clone was seen once. The chain has TRBV2 and TRBJ1-1; D ambiguous. CDR3 length equals 14 residues. With 3 bases removed from V and 2 bases from J, the gap between germline ends came to 10 bases. CDR1 is SNHLY and CDR2 is FYNNEI in the germline V gene. Written as DNA, the CDR3 is TGTGCCAGCAGTGATTCAGGATTAAACACTGAAGCTTTCTTT. It translates to CASSDSGLNTEAFF. Complete variable domain (other parts from reference TRBV2 and TRBJ1-1): EPEVTQTPSHQVTQMGQEVILRCVPISNHLYFYWYRQILGQKVEFLVSFYNNEISEKSEIFDDQFSVERPDGSNFTLKIRSTKLEDSAMYFCASSDSGLNTEAFFGQGTRLTVV.

As DNA, the CDR3 is TGTGCCAGCAGCTTAGTACTAAATAGGGAGACCCAGTACTTC. Protein product: CASSLVLNRETQYF. The chain carries TRBV11-2 and TRBJ2-5; D not resolved. Trimming pared 1 base from V and 5 bases from J, leaving 11 bases between. The CDR3 extends over 14 amino acids. Germline CDR1 SGHAT, CDR2 FQNNGV.